These T cell receptor beta chains were read from a single sample in a study of T cells after yellow fever vaccination. MiXCR, applied by TCRdb to the 5' RACE reads, yields one record per CDR3 protein. The sample lists 350,000 to 450,000 distinct CDR3 sequences, 6.2% occurring once. Sample: PBMCs, taken 5 days after the yellow fever booster vaccination. The receptors shown here come from a man under 40 who received the YFV17D yellow fever vaccine. Each CDR3 is given with its conserved first and last residue. The D gene is left open where the match is weak. Where a row states a size, it is once, few, many or the class of an expanded clone; other rows omit it.

>many|NA|TRBJ2-1|TRBV15
TGTGCCACCAGCAGAGATGGGGGCGACAATGAGCAGTTCTTC
CATSRDGGDNEQFF
>NA|NA|TRBJ1-1|TRBV4-3
TGCGCCAGCAGCCATAAAACACCCTTCGTGGGGGAGGGCGTCACTGAAGCTTTCTTT
CASSHKTPFVGEGVTEAFF
>few|TRBD2|TRBJ2-2|TRBV13
TGTGCCAGCAGGGCCGGGACTAGCATTCCCGGGGAGCTGTTTTTT
CASRAGTSIPGELFF
>many|NA|TRBJ2-5|TRBV12-3/TRBV12-4
TGTGCCAGCAGTCTTCGCCAAGACCAAGAGACCCAGTACTTC
CASSLRQDQETQYF
>few|NA|TRBJ2-7|TRBV11-2
TGTGCCAGCAGCTTACCTCCGGACTCCCTCCCCGCCTACGAGCAGTACTTC
CASSLPPDSLPAYEQYF
>many|TRBD1|TRBJ2-7|TRBV4-2
TGTGCCAGCAGCCAGGGGACAGGGGACTACGAGCAGTACTTC
CASSQGTGDYEQYF
>NA|TRBD2|TRBJ2-5|TRBV28
TGTGCCAGCAGTTCGGGGGTCCAACTAGCGGGTACGGAGACCCAGTACTTC
CASSSGVQLAGTETQYF
>few|NA|TRBJ2-1|TRBV5-4
TGTGCCAGCAGCCCCGTCGGGACAACCTACAATGAGCAGTTCTTC
CASSPVGTTYNEQFF
>many|NA|TRBJ2-1|TRBV12-3/TRBV12-4
TGTGCCAGCAGTTTAGAACAGGGAAACAATGAGCAGTTCTTC
CASSLEQGNNEQFF
>many|NA|TRBJ1-1|TRBV20-1
TGCAGTGCTCGCCGAATGGACGGGACCACTGAAGCTTTCTTT
CSARRMDGTTEAFF
>NA|NA|TRBJ1-5|TRBV10-2
TGCGCCAGCAGTGAGTCAAAGGGAGGTCAGCCCCAGCATTTT
CASSESKGGQPQHF
>many|NA|TRBJ2-5|TRBV3-1
TGTGCCAGCAGCCAATCGCGGGAATCGCCCCAGTACTTC
CASSQSRESPQYF
>many|TRBD2|TRBJ2-3|TRBV7-8
TGTGCCAGCAGCTTTTCTCTAGCGGGAGCTACGCAGTATTTT
CASSFSLAGATQYF
>many|NA|TRBJ2-2|TRBV19
TGTGCCATCTCTTCTTCTGGGAGACCAAACACCGGGGAGCTGTTTTTT
CAISSSGRPNTGELFF
>NA|NA|TRBJ2-5|TRBV20-1
TGCAGTGCTAGTTCGACAGCGAAAGAGACCCAGTACTTC
CSASSTAKETQYF
>NA|NA|TRBJ2-1|TRBV11-2
TGTGCCAGCAGCTTAGGGGGGCCCCAGCAGTTCTTC
CASSLGGPQQFF
>few|TRBD2|TRBJ2-3|TRBV20-1
TGCAGTGCTAGAACTAGCGTCACAGATACGCAGTATTTT
CSARTSVTDTQYF
>many|NA|TRBJ2-5|TRBV12-3/TRBV12-4
TGTGCCAGCAGCCTCGGGCCCGGAAAACGGGAGACCCAGTACTTC
CASSLGPGKRETQYF
>few|NA|TRBJ2-3|TRBV5-1
TGCGCCAGCAGTAATGGGCCCCTCCCCACAGATACGCAGTATTTT
CASSNGPLPTDTQYF
>many|TRBD2|TRBJ2-5|TRBV7-2
TGTGCCAGCAGCTTAGCGCGGGGGGTAGCTCGAGAGACCCAGTACTTC
CASSLARGVARETQYF
>NA|NA|TRBJ2-7|TRBV18
TGTGCCAGCTCACCACCGCAGGGGCCATACGAGCAGTACTTC
CASSPPQGPYEQYF
>few|TRBD2|TRBJ2-3|TRBV20-1
TGCAGTGCCACTAGCGGGATGAGCACAGATACGCAGTATTTT
CSATSGMSTDTQYF
>many|NA|TRBJ1-1|TRBV3-1
TGTGCCAGCAACCAGTGGGACGCAAAGAACACTGAAGCTTTCTTT
CASNQWDAKNTEAFF
>NA|NA|TRBJ1-5|TRBV20-1
TGCAGTGCAGTGGGGGTTTTGGAGCCCCAGCATTTT
CSAVGVLEPQHF
>NA|TRBD2|TRBJ2-3|TRBV3-1
TGTGCCAGCAGGAATAGCGGGAACACAGATACGCAGTATTTT
CASRNSGNTDTQYF
>NA|NA|TRBJ2-7|TRBV4-2
TGTGCCAGCAGCCAATACAGAACTTACGAGCAGTACTTC
CASSQYRTYEQYF
>many|TRBD2|TRBJ2-1|TRBV6-1
TGTGCCAGCAGTGAACTAGCGGGAGGGTCCCCCTACAATGAGCAGTTCTTC
CASSELAGGSPYNEQFF
>few|NA|TRBJ1-3|TRBV20-1
TGCAGTGCTAGCCTGGCCCGGGACTCTCGGGTTGGAAACACCATATATTTT
CSASLARDSRVGNTIYF
>few|TRBD2|TRBJ2-3|TRBV29-1
TGCAGCGAACTAGCGGGAGAGAAAGATACGCAGTATTTT
CSELAGEKDTQYF
>few|NA|TRBJ2-5|TRBV19
TGTGCCAGTAGTATGGGCGAGTACCAAGAGACCCAGTACTTC
CASSMGEYQETQYF
>NA|NA|TRBJ2-7|TRBV20-1
TGCAGTGCTAGCCCCGCAGCGGCGGGAATCGAGCAGTACTTC
CSASPAAAGIEQYF
>few|NA|TRBJ1-1|TRBV7-2
TGTGCCAGCAGCATCACAGGCATGAACACTGAAGCTTTCTTT
CASSITGMNTEAFF
>few|NA|TRBJ2-2|TRBV18
TGTGCCAGCTCACTGGGACGGATCACCGGGGAGCTGTTTTTT
CASSLGRITGELFF
>many|TRBD1|TRBJ2-7|TRBV7-8
TGTGCCAGCAGCTTAGAGGGACAGGGGTCACACGAGCAGTACTTC
CASSLEGQGSHEQYF
>few|NA|TRBJ2-7|TRBV7-2
TGTGCCAGCAGGAGAACAGGAACAGGAACCTCCTACGAGCAGTACTTC
CASRRTGTGTSYEQYF
>few|NA|TRBJ1-1|TRBV20-1
TGCAGTGCTACCTCAGGGGCCCGTGTATATGAAGCTTTCTTT
CSATSGARVYEAFF